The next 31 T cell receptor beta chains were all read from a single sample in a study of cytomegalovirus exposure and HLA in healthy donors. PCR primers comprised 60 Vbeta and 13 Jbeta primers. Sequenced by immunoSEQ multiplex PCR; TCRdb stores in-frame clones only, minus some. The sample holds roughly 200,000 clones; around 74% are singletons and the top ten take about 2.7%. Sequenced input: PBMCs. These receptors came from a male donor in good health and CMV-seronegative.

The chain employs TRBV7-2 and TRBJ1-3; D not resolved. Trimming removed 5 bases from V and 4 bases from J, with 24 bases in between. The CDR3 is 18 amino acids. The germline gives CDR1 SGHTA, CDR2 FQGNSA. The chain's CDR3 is CASSLTWASHSSGNTIYF. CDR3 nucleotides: TGTGCCAGCAGCCTGACCTGGGCCTCCCACAGCAGCGGAAACACCATATATTTT.

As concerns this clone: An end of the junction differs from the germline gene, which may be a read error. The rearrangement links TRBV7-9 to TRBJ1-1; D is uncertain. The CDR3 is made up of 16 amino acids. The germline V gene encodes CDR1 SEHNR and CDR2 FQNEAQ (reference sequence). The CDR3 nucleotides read TGTTCCAGCAGCTTAGCGCTGTCTTCCGAGGGCACTGAAGCTTTCTTT. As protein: CSSSLALSSEGTEAFF.

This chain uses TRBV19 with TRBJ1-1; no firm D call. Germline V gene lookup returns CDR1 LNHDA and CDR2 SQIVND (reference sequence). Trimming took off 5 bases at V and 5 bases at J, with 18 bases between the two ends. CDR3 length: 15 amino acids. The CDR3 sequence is CASSLLADGITEAFF. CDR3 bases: TGTGCCAGTAGTCTCCTAGCAGACGGGATTACTGAAGCTTTCTTT. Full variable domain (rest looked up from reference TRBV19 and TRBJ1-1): DGGITQSPKYLFRKEGQNVTLSCEQNLNHDAMYWYRQDPGQGLRLIYYSQIVNDFQKGDIAEGYSVSREKKESFPLTVTSAQKNPTAFYLCASSLLADGITEAFFGQGTRLTVV.

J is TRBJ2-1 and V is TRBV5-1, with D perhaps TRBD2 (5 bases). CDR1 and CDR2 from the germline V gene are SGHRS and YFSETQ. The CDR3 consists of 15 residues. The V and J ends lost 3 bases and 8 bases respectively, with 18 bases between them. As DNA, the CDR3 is TGCGCCAGCAGCTACGGCACGGGATTCGTGGATGAGCAGTTCTTC. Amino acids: CASSYGTGFVDEQFF. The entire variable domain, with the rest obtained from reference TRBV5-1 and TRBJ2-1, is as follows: KAGVTQTPRYLIKTRGQQVTLSCSPISGHRSVSWYQQTPGQGLQFLFEYFSETQRNKGNFPGRFSGRQFSNSRSEMNVSTLELGDSALYLCASSYGTGFVDEQFFGPGTRLTVL.

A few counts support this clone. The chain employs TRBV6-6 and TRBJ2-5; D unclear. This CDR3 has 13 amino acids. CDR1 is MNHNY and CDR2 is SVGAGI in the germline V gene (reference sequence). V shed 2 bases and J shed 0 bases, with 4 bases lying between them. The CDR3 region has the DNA TGTGCCAGCAGTTACCGGTACCAAGAGACCCAGTACTTC. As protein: CASSYRYQETQYF.

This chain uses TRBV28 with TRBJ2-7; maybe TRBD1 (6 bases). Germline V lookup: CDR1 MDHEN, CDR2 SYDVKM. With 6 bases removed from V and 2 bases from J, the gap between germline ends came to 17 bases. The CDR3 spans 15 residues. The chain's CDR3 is CASSLTGTLAYEQYF. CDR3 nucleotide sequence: TGTGCCAGCAGCTTAACCGGGACACTCGCCTACGAGCAGTACTTC. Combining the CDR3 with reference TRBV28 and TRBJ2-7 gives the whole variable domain DVKVTQSSRYLVKRTGEKVFLECVQDMDHENMFWYRQDPGLGLRLIYFSYDVKMKEKGDIPEGYSVSREKKERFSLILESASTNQTSMYLCASSLTGTLAYEQYFGPGTRLTVT.

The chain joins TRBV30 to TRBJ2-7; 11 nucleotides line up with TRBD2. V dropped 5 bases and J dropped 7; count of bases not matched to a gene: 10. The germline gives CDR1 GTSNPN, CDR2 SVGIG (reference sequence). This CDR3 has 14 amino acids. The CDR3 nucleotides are TGTGCCTGGGGGGGTACTAGCGGGGGAAGTGAGCAGTACTTC. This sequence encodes CAWGGTSGGSEQYF.

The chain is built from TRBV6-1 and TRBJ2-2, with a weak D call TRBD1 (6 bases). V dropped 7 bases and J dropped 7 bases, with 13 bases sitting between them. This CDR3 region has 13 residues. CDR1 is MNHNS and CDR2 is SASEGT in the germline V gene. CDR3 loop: CASKGWDIGELFF. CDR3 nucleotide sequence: TGTGCCAGCAAAGGGTGGGACATCGGGGAGCTGTTTTTT.

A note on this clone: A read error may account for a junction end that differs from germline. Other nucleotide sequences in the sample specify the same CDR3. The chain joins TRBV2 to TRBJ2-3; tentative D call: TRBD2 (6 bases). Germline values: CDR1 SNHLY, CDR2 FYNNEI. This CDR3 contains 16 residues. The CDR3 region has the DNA TGTGCCAGCAGTGAAATGGGCGGGACCCTGGCAGACACGCAGTATTTT. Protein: CASSEMGGTLADTQYF.

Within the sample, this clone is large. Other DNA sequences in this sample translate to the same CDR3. DNA of the CDR3: TGTGCCGCCAGACAGGGGGCCGTTCCGTTCTTC. It encodes CAARQGAVPFF. The gene calls are TRBV6-6 and TRBJ2-1, with 10 bases fitting TRBD1. Germline CDR1 and CDR2: MNHNY and SVGAGI (reference sequence). Losses at the gene ends were 11 bases for V and 15 bases for J; bases not matched to a gene: 10. The CDR3 is made up of 11 amino acids.

The CDR3 nucleotides read TGTGCCACCAGCAGGGAACAGGGGAGTGGGGGCTACACCTTC. This encodes CATSREQGSGGYTF. The chain recombines TRBV15 with TRBJ1-2, with 7 bases that match TRBD1. The CDR3 is made up of 14 amino acids. The V and J ends lost 3 bases and 8 bases, in that order; junction bases with no gene match: 9. CDR1 and CDR2 (germline): LNHNV, YYDKDF (reference sequence).

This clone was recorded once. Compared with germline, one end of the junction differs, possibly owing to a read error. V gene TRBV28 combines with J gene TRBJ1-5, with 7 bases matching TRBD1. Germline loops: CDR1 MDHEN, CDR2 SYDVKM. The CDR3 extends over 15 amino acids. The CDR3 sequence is CASSIWTGGDQPQHF. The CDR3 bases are TGTGCCAGCAGTATATGGACAGGTGGTGATCAGCCCCAGCATTTT.

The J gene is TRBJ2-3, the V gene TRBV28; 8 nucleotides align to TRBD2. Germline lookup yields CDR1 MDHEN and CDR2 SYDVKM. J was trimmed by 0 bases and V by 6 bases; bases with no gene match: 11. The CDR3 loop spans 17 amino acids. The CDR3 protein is CASSLPRLASSTDTQYF. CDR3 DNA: TGTGCCAGCAGCTTACCCAGACTAGCGTCGAGCACAGATACGCAGTATTTT.

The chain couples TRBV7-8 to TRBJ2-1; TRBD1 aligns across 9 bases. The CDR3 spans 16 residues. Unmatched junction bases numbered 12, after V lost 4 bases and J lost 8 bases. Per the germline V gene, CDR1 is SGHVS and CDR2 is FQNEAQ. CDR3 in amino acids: CASSSLPGQGFDEQFF. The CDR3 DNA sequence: TGTGCCAGCAGCTCCCTCCCGGGACAGGGCTTCGATGAGCAGTTCTTC. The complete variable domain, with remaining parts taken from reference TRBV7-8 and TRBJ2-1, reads GAGVSQSPRYKVAKRGQDVALRCDPISGHVSLFWYQQALGQGPEFLTYFQNEAQLDKSGLPSDRFFAERPEGSVSTLKIQRTQQEDSAVYLCASSSLPGQGFDEQFFGPGTRLTVL.

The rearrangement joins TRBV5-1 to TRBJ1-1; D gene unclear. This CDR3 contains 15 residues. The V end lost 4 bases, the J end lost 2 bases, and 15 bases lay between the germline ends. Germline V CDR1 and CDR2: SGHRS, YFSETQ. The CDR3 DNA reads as TGCGCCAGCAGCCCCCAGACGGGGAGAAACACTGAAGCTTTCTTT. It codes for CASSPQTGRNTEAFF.

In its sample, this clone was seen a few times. As DNA, the CDR3 is TGTGCCAGCAGCCAAGGCCAGGGGAGTTCACCCCTCCACTTT. This sequence encodes CASSQGQGSSPLHF. This sequence joins TRBV4-2 and TRBJ1-6; D is possibly TRBD1 (6 bases). CDR1 is LGHNA and CDR2 is YNFKEQ in the germline V gene. The CDR3 extends over 14 amino acids. V was cut by 1 base and J by 9 bases, with 10 bases left in between.

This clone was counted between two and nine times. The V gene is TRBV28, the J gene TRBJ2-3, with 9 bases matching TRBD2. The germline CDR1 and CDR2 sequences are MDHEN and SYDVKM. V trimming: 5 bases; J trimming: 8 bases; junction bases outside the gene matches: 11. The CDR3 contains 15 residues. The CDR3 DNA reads TGTGCCAGCAGTCGGACTAGCGCGCCGAGGGGTACGCAGTATTTT. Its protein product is CASSRTSAPRGTQYF.

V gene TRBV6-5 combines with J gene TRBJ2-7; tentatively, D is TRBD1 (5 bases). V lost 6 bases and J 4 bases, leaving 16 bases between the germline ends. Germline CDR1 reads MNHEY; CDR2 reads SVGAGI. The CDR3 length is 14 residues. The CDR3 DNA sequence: TGTGCCAGCAGCTACCGCGACAGAATATACGAGCAGTACTTC. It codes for CASSYRDRIYEQYF.

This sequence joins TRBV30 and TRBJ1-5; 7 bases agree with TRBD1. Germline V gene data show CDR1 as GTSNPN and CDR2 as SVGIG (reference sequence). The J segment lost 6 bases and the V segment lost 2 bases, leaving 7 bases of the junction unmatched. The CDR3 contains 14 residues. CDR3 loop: CAWSQTGRFQPQHF. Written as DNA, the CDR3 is TGTGCCTGGAGTCAGACAGGGAGGTTTCAGCCCCAGCATTTT.

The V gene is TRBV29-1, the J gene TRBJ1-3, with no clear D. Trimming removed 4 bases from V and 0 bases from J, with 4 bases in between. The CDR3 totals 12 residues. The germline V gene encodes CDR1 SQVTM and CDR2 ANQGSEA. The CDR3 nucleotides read TGCAGCGTTGCAGGCTCTGGAAACACCATATATTTT. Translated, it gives CSVAGSGNTIYF. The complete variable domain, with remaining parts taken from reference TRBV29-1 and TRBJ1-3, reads SAVISQKPSRDICQRGTSLTIQCQVDSQVTMMFWYRQQPGQSLTLIATANQGSEATYESGFVIDKFPISRPNLTFSTLTVSNMSPEDSSIYLCSVAGSGNTIYFGEGSWLTVV.

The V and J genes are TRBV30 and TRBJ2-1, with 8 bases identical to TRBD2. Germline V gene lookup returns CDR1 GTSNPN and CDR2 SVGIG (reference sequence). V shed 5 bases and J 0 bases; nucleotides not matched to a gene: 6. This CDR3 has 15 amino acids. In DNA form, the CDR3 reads TGTGCCTGGGTGACTAGCGAGAGCTCCTACAATGAGCAGTTCTTC. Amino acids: CAWVTSESSYNEQFF.

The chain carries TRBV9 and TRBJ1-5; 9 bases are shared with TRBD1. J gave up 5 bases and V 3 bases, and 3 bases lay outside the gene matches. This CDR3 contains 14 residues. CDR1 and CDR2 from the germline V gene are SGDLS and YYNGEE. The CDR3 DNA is TGTGCCAGCAGCGACGGACAGGGGTATCAGCCCCAGCATTTT. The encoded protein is CASSDGQGYQPQHF.

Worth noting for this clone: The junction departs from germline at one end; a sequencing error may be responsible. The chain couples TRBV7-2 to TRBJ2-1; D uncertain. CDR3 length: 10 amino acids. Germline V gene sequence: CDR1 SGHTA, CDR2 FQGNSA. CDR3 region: CASSYYEQFF. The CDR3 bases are TGTGCCAGCAGCTACTATGAGCAGTTCTTC.

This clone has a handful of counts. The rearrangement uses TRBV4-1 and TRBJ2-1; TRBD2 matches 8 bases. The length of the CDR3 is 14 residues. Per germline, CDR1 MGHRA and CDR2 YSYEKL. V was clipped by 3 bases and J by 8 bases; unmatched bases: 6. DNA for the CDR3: TGCGCCAGCAGCCATAAAGCGGGAGAGGATGAGCAGTTCTTC. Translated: CASSHKAGEDEQFF.

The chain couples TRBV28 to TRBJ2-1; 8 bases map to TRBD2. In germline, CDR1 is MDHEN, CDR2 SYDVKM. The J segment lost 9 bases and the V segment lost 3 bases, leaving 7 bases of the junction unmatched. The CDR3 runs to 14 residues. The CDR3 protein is CASSLIPAGVEQFF. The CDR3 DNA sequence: TGTGCCAGCAGTTTGATCCCAGCGGGAGTTGAGCAGTTCTTC.

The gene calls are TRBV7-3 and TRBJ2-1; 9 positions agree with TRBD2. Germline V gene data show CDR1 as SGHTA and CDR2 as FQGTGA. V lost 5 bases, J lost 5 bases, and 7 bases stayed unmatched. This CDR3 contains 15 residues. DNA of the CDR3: TGTGCCAGCAGCCCCCGACTAGCGGTACACAATGAGCAGTTCTTC. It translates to CASSPRLAVHNEQFF.

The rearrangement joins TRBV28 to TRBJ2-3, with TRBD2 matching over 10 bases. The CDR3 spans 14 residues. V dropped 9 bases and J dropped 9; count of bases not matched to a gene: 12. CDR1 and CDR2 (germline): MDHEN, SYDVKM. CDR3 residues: CASGPLAGAETQYF. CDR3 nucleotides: TGTGCCAGTGGGCCCCTAGCGGGGGCCGAAACGCAGTATTTT.

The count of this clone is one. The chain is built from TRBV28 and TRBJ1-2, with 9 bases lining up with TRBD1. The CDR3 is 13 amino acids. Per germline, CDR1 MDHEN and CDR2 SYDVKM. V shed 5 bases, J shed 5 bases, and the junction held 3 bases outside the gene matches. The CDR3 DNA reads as TGTGCCAGCAGTACAGGGGGCGGGTATGGCTACACCTTC. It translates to CASSTGGGYGYTF.

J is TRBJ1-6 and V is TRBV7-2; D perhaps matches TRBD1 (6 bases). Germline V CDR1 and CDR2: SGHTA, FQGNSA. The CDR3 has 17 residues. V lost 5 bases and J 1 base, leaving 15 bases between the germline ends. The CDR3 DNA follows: TGTGCCAGCAGCCGATTCAGGGGAGGGTCCTATAATTCACCCCTCCACTTT. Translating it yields CASSRFRGGSYNSPLHF.

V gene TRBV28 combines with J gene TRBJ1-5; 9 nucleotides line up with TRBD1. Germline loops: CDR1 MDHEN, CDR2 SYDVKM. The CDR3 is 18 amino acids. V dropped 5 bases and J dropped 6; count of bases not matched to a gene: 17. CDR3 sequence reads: CASSLTTYRQGVRQPQHF. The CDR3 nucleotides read TGTGCCAGCAGTCTAACAACCTATCGACAGGGGGTACGTCAGCCCCAGCATTTT.

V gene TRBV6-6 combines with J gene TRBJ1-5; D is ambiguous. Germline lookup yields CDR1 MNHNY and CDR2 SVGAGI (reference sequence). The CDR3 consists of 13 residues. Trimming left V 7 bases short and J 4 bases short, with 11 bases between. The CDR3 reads CASTLGSNQPQHF. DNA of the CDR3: TGTGCCAGCACTCTCGGGTCTAATCAGCCCCAGCATTTT.